The 16 T cell receptor beta chains presented below share a single source sample, sequenced in a study of T cell clones after liver transplantation. Here immunoSEQ multiplex PCR was the method, and the copy in TCRdb shows in-frame clones only, minus some. The table includes over 45,000 clones, 70% to 75% detected once. The input for sequencing was CD4+ T cells from blood, taken 54 months after liver transplant. The receptor source for this set is a human patient who received a liver transplant. A share of the T cells may be of graft donor origin.

CDR3 DNA: TGTGCCAGCAGCCAAGAAACCAGGGGGCTGAGCGGGGAGCTGTTTTTT. Its protein is CASSQETRGLSGELFF. The chain employs TRBV4-2 and TRBJ2-2; TRBD1 matches at 8 bases. Germline CDR1 LGHNA, CDR2 YNFKEQ. The CDR3 has 16 residues. J gave up 7 bases and V 0 bases, and 7 bases lay outside the gene matches.

The rearrangement joins TRBV5-6 to TRBJ1-2; 7 positions agree with TRBD1. V dropped 2 bases and J dropped 8; count of bases not matched to a gene: 9. The CDR3 length is 14 residues. Germline lookup yields CDR1 SGHDT and CDR2 YYEEEE. Here the CDR3 reads CASSLGEGGYGYTF. The CDR3 bases are TGTGCCAGCAGCTTAGGCGAAGGGGGCTACGGCTACACCTTC.

The chain uses TRBV7-9 and TRBJ2-5, with a tentative D call TRBD2 (6 bases). The germline V gene encodes CDR1 SEHNR and CDR2 FQNEAQ (reference sequence). The CDR3 covers 14 residues. V was cut by 4 bases and J by 1 base, with 10 bases left in between. The CDR3 DNA reads as TGTGCCAGCAGCTCGTATAGCGGCCAAGAGACCCAGTACTTC. Residues: CASSSYSGQETQYF.

V usage is TRBV2 and J usage is TRBJ2-7; D call uncertain. Germline V gene data show CDR1 as SNHLY and CDR2 as FYNNEI. Trimming cost V 7 bases and J 3 bases, with 16 bases left between them. The CDR3 is made up of 14 amino acids. The CDR3 region has the DNA TGTGCCAGCATGAGATTGAGGACCGACTACGAGCAGTACTTC. Its translation: CASMRLRTDYEQYF.

The gene calls are TRBV5-5 and TRBJ1-6; no firm D call. V lost 4 bases, J lost 13 bases, and 12 bases lay in between. This CDR3 has 12 amino acids. Germline lookup yields CDR1 SGHKS and CDR2 YYEKEE (reference sequence). The CDR3: CASSTSGRPLHF. The CDR3 DNA follows: TGTGCCAGCAGCACGTCGGGGAGGCCCCTCCACTTT.

This chain uses TRBV6-6 with TRBJ1-2; D possibly corresponds to TRBD1 (6 bases). V was cut by 2 bases and J by 9 bases, with 13 bases left in between. This CDR3 spans 13 amino acids. Germline V gives CDR1 MNHNY, CDR2 SVGAGI (reference sequence). Here the CDR3 DNA reads TGTGCCAGCAGTTACGAAAACAGGGCGCGCTACACCTTC. Amino acids: CASSYENRARYTF.

The chain combines TRBV6-6 with TRBJ1-5; tentatively, D is TRBD1 (6 bases). The V end was cut by 6 bases, the J end by 6 bases, with 12 bases between. Germline values: CDR1 MNHNY, CDR2 SVGAGI (reference sequence). CDR3 length: 13 residues. CDR3 in amino acids: CASSPMTGQPQHF. In DNA, the CDR3 is TGTGCCAGCAGCCCCATGACAGGTCAGCCCCAGCATTTT.

The chain joins TRBV28 to TRBJ2-1; D gene uncertain. The CDR3 sequence is 15 residues long. V lost 6 bases and J 4 bases, leaving 16 bases between the germline ends. Germline V gene data show CDR1 as MDHEN and CDR2 as SYDVKM. CDR3 DNA: TGTGCCAGCAGCGTGCCCCGGGTCCTATACAATGAGCAGTTCTTC. Its protein is CASSVPRVLYNEQFF.

The chain carries TRBV5-1 and TRBJ1-2; 7 bases are a match to TRBD1. J lost 3 bases, V lost 4 bases, and 3 bases had no gene match. Germline loops: CDR1 SGHRS, CDR2 YFSETQ. This CDR3 has 13 residues. This chain's CDR3 is CASSHQGDYGYTF. In DNA form, the CDR3 reads TGCGCCAGCAGCCATCAGGGGGACTATGGCTACACCTTC.

The chain recombines TRBV2 with TRBJ2-7; 7 bases align to TRBD2. Germline values: CDR1 SNHLY, CDR2 FYNNEI. V lost 4 bases, J lost 3 bases, and 6 bases stayed unmatched. The CDR3 loop spans 14 amino acids. CDR3 region: CASSVEAGIYEQYF. The CDR3, as DNA: TGTGCCAGCAGTGTTGAAGCGGGGATCTACGAGCAGTACTTC.

V is TRBV11-3 and J is TRBJ1-1; 7 nucleotides line up with TRBD1. In germline, CDR1 is SGHNT, CDR2 YENEEA. The CDR3 covers 14 residues. The V gene end was trimmed by 6 bases and the J gene end by 1 base; junction bases not matched to a gene: 5. This CDR3 is CASSSGQANTEAFF. CDR3 in DNA: TGTGCCAGCAGTTCCGGACAGGCGAACACTGAAGCTTTCTTT.

The chain uses TRBV29-1 and TRBJ1-4, with 9 bases that match TRBD1. The germline V gene has CDR1 SQVTM and CDR2 ANQGSEA. This CDR3 region has 14 residues. The J segment lost 6 bases and the V segment lost 1 base, leaving 3 bases of the junction unmatched. CDR3 amino acids: CSVEGTGDDEKLFF. The CDR3 region has the DNA TGCAGCGTTGAAGGGACAGGGGATGATGAAAAACTGTTTTTT.

The CDR3 sequence: CASTQGGGYSNQPQHF. The CDR3 coding sequence is TGTGCCAGCACCCAAGGAGGGGGTTATAGCAATCAGCCCCAGCATTTT. The rearrangement links TRBV28 to TRBJ1-5; possible D gene TRBD1, 6 bases. Germline V lookup: CDR1 MDHEN, CDR2 SYDVKM. V gave up 7 bases and J gave up 0 bases, with 16 bases separating them. This CDR3 has 16 residues.

The count of this clone is one. The chain uses TRBV30 and TRBJ2-3; D ambiguous. This CDR3 has 13 amino acids. Germline values: CDR1 GTSNPN, CDR2 SVGIG (reference sequence). With 0 bases removed from V and 6 bases from J, the gap between germline ends came to 10 bases. The CDR3 DNA is TGTGCCTGGAGTGTACGGGCCCCCGATACGCAGTATTTT. It codes for CAWSVRAPDTQYF.

The genes are TRBV28 and TRBJ2-1, with D perhaps being TRBD1 or TRBD2 (6 bases each). CDR3 length equals 15 residues. The V gene lost 7 bases and the J gene lost 12 bases, with 25 bases spanning the gap. Germline V gene lookup returns CDR1 MDHEN and CDR2 SYDVKM. CDR3 coding DNA: TGTGCCAGCACCCATGATGGGAGGAAGGGGGTGGGGCAGTTCTTC. It yields the protein CASTHDGRKGVGQFF.

V usage is TRBV2 and J usage is TRBJ1-5; maybe TRBD1 (6 bases). Per germline, CDR1 SNHLY and CDR2 FYNNEI. Trimming cost V 4 bases and J 3 bases, with 10 bases left between them. This CDR3 spans 14 amino acids. CDR3 DNA: TGTGCCAGCAGTGGGACAGACTCCAATCAGCCCCAGCATTTT. Translating it yields CASSGTDSNQPQHF.